This T cell receptor (beta chain) is drawn from a study of blood T cell repertoires in COVID-19. Study summary: Specimens from acute and convalescent COVID-19 originated in the United States, Italy and Spain. Nucleic acid was either cDNA or gDNA, and it came from T cells, B-cell-depleted T cells, or PBMCs.

Germline lookup yields CDR1 SGDLS and CDR2 YYNGEE. V lost 4 bases, J lost 8 bases, and 26 bases stayed unmatched. The CDR3 contains 19 residues. This clone was counted a few times. Methods used by the authors: Reference gene primers were amplified, and this amplification served to estimate nucleated cell counts. Produced via immunoSEQ multiplex PCR; TCRdb's table is partial and in-frame only. Clone size and the V and J calls come from that table; the DNA yielded D and trimming. The repertoire holds about 140,000 clones, with 75% to 90% as singletons. What was sequenced was peripheral blood. This receptor was obtained from a woman aged 45-60 years with acute or convalescent COVID-19. This chain connects TRBV9 to TRBJ1-2; 7 bases agree with TRBD1. The CDR3 nucleotides read TGTGCCAGCAGCCCCACCTTATCTTCAACAGGGGCCATGGTGGGCGGCTACACCTTC. Translation gives CASSPTLSSTGAMVGGYTF.